Here is one T cell receptor beta chain with its context. This entry belongs to a study of blood T cell repertoires in COVID-19. Across the whole study: Acute-phase and convalescent COVID-19 samples originated in the United States, Italy and Spain. Sample material is recorded as cDNA or gDNA derived from T cells, B-cell-depleted T cells, or PBMCs.

The authors' processing: Estimation of nucleated cell counts relied on the amplification of reference gene primers. Sequencing was performed with immunoSEQ multiplex PCR; in TCRdb, only in-frame clones are kept and a portion is missing. The V and J calls and the clone size are those of that table, but D and trimming were determined from the DNA. The repertoire holds approximately 200,000 clones, with approximately 87% as singletons. Germline V gene data show CDR1 as SGHRS and CDR2 as YFSETQ. Germline trimming cut 5 bases from V and 6 bases from J; bases unmatched to any gene: 11. This CDR3 is built from 16 residues.

The TCR sequence derives from a woman aged 50 to 60 with acute or convalescent COVID-19. The rearrangement uses TRBV5-1 and TRBJ2-3; 11 bases line up with TRBD1. Source material: peripheral blood. In DNA, the CDR3 is TGCGCCAGCAGATCGTGGACAGGGGGCTCAGGTGATACGCAGTATTTT. This sequence encodes CASRSWTGGSGDTQYF.